The 8 T cell receptor beta chains below were found in one sample sequenced in a study of spatial heterogeneity in lung cancer (dated by TCRdb to between 2017 and 2020). The library was produced with 5' RACE. Sequencing instrument: NextSeq 500. The public reads were reanalyzed by TCRdb: fastp trimming at Q25, MiXCR alignment, in-frame beta chains only. Each CDR3 protein gets just one entry, which takes the most common genes and DNA from the rows behind it. The sample records about 9,500 distinct CDR3 sequences, more than 13% of which are singletons. The ten top clones hold roughly 13% of the sample. This sample's time point label indicates: sample taken at primary tumor resection. These TCRs are of unknown antigen specificity. What the work shows at the level of the full study, not this receptor alone: The tumor nonsynonymous mutation count correlated with the number of expanded intratumoral alpha and beta TCRs.

The material sequenced was lung tumor tissue, taken at surgery. The receptor set was obtained from a male donor with early-stage non-small cell lung cancer.

This clonotype has ten or more counts. The library was prepared for alpha chains; this beta chain is a stray read, so its frequency means little. The chain joins TRBV6-6 to TRBJ1-4; D might be TRBD1 (5 bases). The germline gives CDR1 MNHNY, CDR2 SVGAGI (reference sequence). V was shortened by 5 bases and J by 0 bases, with 16 bases between the two germline ends. This CDR3 comprises 17 residues. The CDR3, as DNA: TGTGCCAGCAGTCCTTCGGGGGGTGGAGCAACTAATGAAAAACTGTTTTTT. This encodes CASSPSGGGATNEKLFF.

This clonotype was observed at least ten times. In a library made to pick up alpha chains, this beta chain is a stray read with a size that means little. This chain links TRBV3-1 with TRBJ1-5, with 7 bases lining up with TRBD1. CDR1 is LGHDT and CDR2 is YNNKEL in the germline V gene (reference sequence). The CDR3 runs to 15 residues. Germline trimming cut 4 bases from V and 1 base from J; bases unmatched to any gene: 4. CDR3 sequence (DNA): TGTGCCAGCAGCCCGACAGGGATGAGCAATCAGCCCCAGCATTTT. Translating gives CASSPTGMSNQPQHF.

The sample holds many counts of this clonotype. This beta chain represents an off-target read in a library built for alpha chains; its size is of limited meaning. The chain links TRBV6-2 or TRBV6-3 to TRBJ2-1; D possibly uses TRBD1 or TRBD2 (5 bases each). CDR1 and CDR2 (germline): MNHEY, SVGEGT. Trimming cost V 2 bases and J 7 bases, with 21 bases left between them. CDR3 length equals 17 residues. The CDR3 nucleotides read TGTGCCAGCAGTTACCCGGGGCGCAGAGTCATGTTTAATGAGCAGTTCTTC. Translation gives CASSYPGRRVMFNEQFF.

This clonotype was counted a single time. A library prepared for alpha chains yielded this beta chain as an off-target read; its size is of little meaning. The V call is TRBV7-9, the J call TRBJ2-7; 7 bases match TRBD1. Per germline, CDR1 SEHNR and CDR2 FQNEAQ (reference sequence). This CDR3 is 17 amino acids long. V shed 5 bases and J 3 bases; nucleotides not matched to a gene: 16. CDR3 amino acids: CASSPNLFQGVFYEQYV. The CDR3 DNA is TGTGCCAGCAGCCCGAATCTTTTCCAGGGGGTATTCTACGAGCAGTACGTC.

This clonotype was seen many times. A library prepared for alpha chains yielded this beta chain as an off-target read; its size is of little meaning. The J gene is TRBJ2-7, the V gene TRBV11-3; 7 nucleotides agree with TRBD1. The germline gives CDR1 SGHNT, CDR2 YENEEA. Germline trimming cut 5 bases from V and 0 bases from J; bases unmatched to any gene: 7. CDR3 length: 15 amino acids. In nucleotides, the CDR3 is TGTGCCAGCAGCCAGGACAGGTTGAGCTCCTACGAGCAGTACTTC. The encoded protein is CASSQDRLSSYEQYF.

This clonotype was seen ten or more times. This beta chain lies outside the target of a library built for alpha chains; its clone size means little. J is TRBJ1-6 and V is TRBV12-3 or TRBV12-4; D perhaps matches TRBD1 (6 bases). The V end was cut by 3 bases, the J end by 10 bases, with 22 bases between. The CDR3 spans 17 residues. CDR3 amino acids: CASSFGGGRGAVSPLHF. The DNA for the CDR3 is TGTGCCAGCAGTTTCGGCGGTGGGAGGGGGGCCGTCTCACCCCTCCACTTT.

This clonotype was counted at least ten times. Found in a library prepared for alpha chains, this beta chain is an off-target read, and its abundance has little meaning. The V gene is TRBV30, the J gene TRBJ1-2, with D unclear. Germline CDR1 is GTSNPN and CDR2 is SVGIG (reference sequence). V shed 0 bases and J shed 8 bases, with 16 bases lying between them. The length of the CDR3 is 14 residues. CDR3 sequence reads: CAWSVGGIKGGYTF. The CDR3 nucleotides are TGTGCCTGGAGTGTAGGCGGGATTAAAGGGGGCTACACCTTC. The full variable domain, its missing parts supplied by reference TRBV30 and TRBJ1-2, is SQTIHQWPATLVQPVGSPLSLECTVEGTSNPNLYWYRQAAGRGLQLLFYSVGIGQISSEVPQNLSASRPQDRQFILSSKKLLLSDSGFYLCAWSVGGIKGGYTFGSGTRLTVV.

In this sample, this clonotype turned up many times. In a library made to pick up alpha chains, this beta chain is a stray read with a size that means little. The J gene is TRBJ2-3, the V gene TRBV28, with TRBD2 matching over 7 bases. The CDR3 spans 13 residues. CDR1 is MDHEN and CDR2 is SYDVKM in the germline V gene. V trimming: 6 bases; J trimming: 2 bases; junction bases outside the gene matches: 2. CDR3 sequence (DNA): TGTGCCAGCAGGCTAGCGGTCACAGATACGCAGTATTTT. Amino acids: CASRLAVTDTQYF.